This T cell receptor beta chain was recovered during a study of T cell responses to AZD1222 COVID-19 vaccine. As for this clone: Its antigen is unidentified.

Study results and caveats: Clonal diversity may have been underestimated in mostly white British donors. Compared with day 0, the breadth and depth of the Spike-specific TCR repertoire rose significantly after two doses of AZD1222. Researchers report vaccine-associated CD4 TCRs spanning spike, with dominance at 160-218 and 743-854.

Sequencing was performed with immunoSEQ multiplex PCR; in TCRdb, only in-frame clones are kept and a portion is missing. The sample yields approximately 83,000 clones, about nine tenths seen once. The CDR3 runs 15 residues. CDR1 and CDR2 (germline): SNHLY, FYNNEI. V was shortened by 4 bases and J by 5 bases, with 17 bases between the two germline ends. The gene calls are TRBV2 and TRBJ2-5, with D perhaps given as TRBD1 or TRBD2 (6 bases each). The source is an adult in good health. This specimen consisted of peripheral blood, obtained on day 0 of MenACWY control vaccination. The CDR3 region is CASSGGAFSMETQYF. In DNA form, the CDR3 reads TGTGCCAGCAGTGGGGGGGCTTTCTCGATGGAGACCCAGTACTTC.